This T cell receptor (beta chain) emerged from a study of tumor-infiltrating lymphocytes in primary liver carcinoma. Study findings and constraints: Tumor region pairs showed greater overlap than either tumor-adjacent or tumor-blood pairs did.

TCR beta cDNA came from about 470 ng total RNA, primed with a constant-region primer. Amplification in three nested multiplex PCR rounds with slightly modified ARM-PCR gave rise to TCR beta libraries. Rounds one and two of PCR, each of 10 cycles, were primed with TRBV1-TRBV30 forward primers and a C-beta reverse primer. TCRdb reprocessed the multiplex PCR reads with MiXCR, giving one entry per CDR3 protein. The data contain approximately 110,000 distinct CDR3 sequences, 55% to 65% of them singletons. This clonotype was found a few times. No antigen is known for it. Co-extraction yielded RNA and DNA from 20-30 mg of unsorted bulk tissue. The trim removed 4 bases at V and 4 bases at J, leaving 6 bases unmatched. Germline CDR1 reads ENHRY; CDR2 reads SYGVKD. The CDR3 spans 14 residues.

The V and J genes are TRBV10-3 and TRBJ2-7; TRBD1 matches at 8 bases. Sequencing was done on a sample of liver tumor tissue from sampling region 1. Subset meaning: tumor region T1, superior pole. The TCR was taken from a woman in her sixties with primary liver carcinoma and hepatitis B virus infection. The CDR3 nucleotides are TGTGCCATCAGTGGGGACAGGACCAAGTACGAGCAGTACTTC. It is translated as CAISGDRTKYEQYF.